The 10 T cell receptor beta chains listed next were all sequenced from one sample in a study of cytomegalovirus exposure and HLA in healthy donors. The PCR contained 60 Vbeta and 13 Jbeta primers. Libraries were prepared by immunoSEQ multiplex PCR; TCRdb keeps only in-frame clonotypes and omits some of them. The repertoire holds a few hundred thousand clones, with around 80% as singletons. The source material was PBMCs. These TCRs come from a woman aged 55-70 years in good health and CMV-seropositive.

V usage is TRBV4-2 and J usage is TRBJ2-3; possibly TRBD1 for D (5 bases). V shed 1 base and J shed 5 bases, with 10 bases lying between them. Germline V gene sequence: CDR1 LGHNA, CDR2 YNFKEQ. This CDR3 comprises 14 residues. DNA for the CDR3: TGTGCCAGCAGCCAAGGGGTAGGGGAAGATACGCAGTATTTT. It encodes CASSQGVGEDTQYF.

The chain employs TRBV28 and TRBJ2-7, with 7 bases fitting TRBD1. From germline, CDR1 is MDHEN and CDR2 SYDVKM. Trimming removed 6 bases from V and 7 bases from J; junction bases left unmatched: 12. The CDR3 is 14 amino acids. In nucleotides, the CDR3 is TGTGCCAGCAGGCGGACAGGCCTCGGTGGGGAGCAGTACTTC. Translation gives CASRRTGLGGEQYF.

The chain combines TRBV30 with TRBJ2-2; 12 bases map to TRBD1. Trimming at V came to 4 bases and at J to 6 bases, leaving 6 bases not matched to a gene. Germline CDR1 reads GTSNPN; CDR2 reads SVGIG (reference sequence). CDR3 size: 15 residues. The CDR3 bases are TGTGCCTGGAAGCGGGGGACAGGGGGCTCCGGGGAGCTGTTTTTT. Its protein is CAWKRGTGGSGELFF.

The rearrangement joins TRBV6-5 to TRBJ2-7, with TRBD1 matching over 7 bases. V shed 3 bases and J 2 bases; nucleotides not matched to a gene: 4. The germline V gene encodes CDR1 MNHEY and CDR2 SVGAGI. The CDR3 has 14 amino acids. The CDR3 protein is CASSYRGPPYEQYF. The CDR3 DNA reads as TGTGCCAGCAGTTATAGGGGGCCTCCCTACGAGCAGTACTTC.

The rearrangement links TRBV28 to TRBJ1-2, with 11 bases lining up with TRBD1. CDR3 length: 13 residues. Germline V gene data show CDR1 as MDHEN and CDR2 as SYDVKM. V was pared by 4 bases and J by 8 bases, with 3 bases of the junction left unmatched. The CDR3 protein is CASSSGQGDGYTF. The CDR3 nucleotides are TGTGCCAGCAGTTCGGGACAGGGGGACGGCTACACCTTC.

Only a few counts were recorded for this clone. The chain uses TRBV5-1 and TRBJ1-1; possibly TRBD1 for D (6 bases). The CDR3 is 13 residues long. The V gene lost 3 bases and the J gene lost 1 base, with 7 bases spanning the gap. CDR1 and CDR2 (germline): SGHRS, YFSETQ. CDR3 coding DNA: TGCGCCAGCAGCTACAGGGAGAACACTGAAGCTTTCTTT. This encodes CASSYRENTEAFF.

This rearrangement joins TRBV4-1 to TRBJ2-6; D is undetermined. The germline V gene encodes CDR1 MGHRA and CDR2 YSYEKL. V was cut by 2 bases and J by 2 bases, with 16 bases left in between. The CDR3 is 18 residues long. The CDR3 is CASSQKSVYTTGANVLTF. CDR3 nucleotide sequence: TGCGCCAGCAGCCAAAAGTCCGTTTATACTACTGGGGCCAACGTCCTGACTTTC.

The chain employs TRBV5-1 and TRBJ1-4; 9 bases line up with TRBD1. Germline V gene data show CDR1 as SGHRS and CDR2 as YFSETQ. V shed 4 bases, J shed 8 bases, and the junction held 6 bases outside the gene matches. The CDR3 covers 14 residues. The CDR3 spells CASSPGTGKEKLFF. Here the CDR3 DNA reads TGCGCCAGCAGCCCCGGGACAGGGAAGGAAAAACTGTTTTTT.

Remarks on this clone: Within the sample, other DNA sequences also encode this same CDR3. The V and J genes are TRBV6-1 and TRBJ1-5; perhaps TRBD1 as D (5 bases). The CDR3 loop spans 15 amino acids. Trimming stripped 7 bases from V and 9 bases from J, with 22 bases between. Germline CDR1 and CDR2: MNHNS and SASEGT. CDR3 nucleotides: TGTGCCAGCAACGAAAGGAGGGGCTATATCAGGCCCCAGCATTTT. Translated: CASNERRGYIRPQHF.

The CDR3 protein is CASSIPGAPNTGELFF. CDR3 nucleotides: TGTGCCAGCAGTATCCCAGGGGCCCCGAACACCGGGGAGCTGTTTTTT. The chain employs TRBV28 and TRBJ2-2; TRBD1 is a possible D gene (6 bases). The CDR3 totals 16 residues. Trimming removed 5 bases at V and 0 bases at J, with 13 bases between. Per the germline V gene, CDR1 is MDHEN and CDR2 is SYDVKM.